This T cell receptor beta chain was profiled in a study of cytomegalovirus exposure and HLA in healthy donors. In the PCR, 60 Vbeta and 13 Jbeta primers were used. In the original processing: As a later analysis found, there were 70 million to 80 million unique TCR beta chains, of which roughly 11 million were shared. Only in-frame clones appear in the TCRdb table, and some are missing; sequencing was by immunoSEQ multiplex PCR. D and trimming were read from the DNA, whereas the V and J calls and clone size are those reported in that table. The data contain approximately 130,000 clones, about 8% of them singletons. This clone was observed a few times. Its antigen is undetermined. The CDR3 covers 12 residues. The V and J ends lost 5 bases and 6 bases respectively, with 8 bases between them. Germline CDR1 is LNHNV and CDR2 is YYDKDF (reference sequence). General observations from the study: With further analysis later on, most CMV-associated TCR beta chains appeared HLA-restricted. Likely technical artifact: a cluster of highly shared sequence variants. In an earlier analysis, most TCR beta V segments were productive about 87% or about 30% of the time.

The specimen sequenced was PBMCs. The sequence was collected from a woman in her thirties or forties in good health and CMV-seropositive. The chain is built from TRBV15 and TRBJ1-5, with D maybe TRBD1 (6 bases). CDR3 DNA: TGTGCCACCAGCGAAGGGGGTCAGCCCCAGCATTTT. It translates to CATSEGGQPQHF.